The 3 T cell receptor beta chains in this list originate from one sample, sequenced in a study of T cell repertoires in cytomegalovirus infection. Their recognized antigens are unknown. TCRdb re-called the reads with MiXCR, one entry per CDR3 protein. Of hundreds of thousands of distinct CDR3 sequences in the sample, roughly 46% were seen once. The source was cultured PBMCs, collected from culture after CMV antigen stimulation. The receptors stem from a human donor in good health (CMV status not recorded). Some clones in this sample may be carry-over from other donors' samples.

V is TRBV7-2 and J is TRBJ2-3; tentative D call: TRBD2 (6 bases). Looked up from germline, CDR1 is SGHTA and CDR2 is FQGNSA. Trimming took 4 bases from V and 0 from J, leaving 14 bases between them. The CDR3 covers 16 residues. The CDR3 DNA reads TGTGCCAGCAGCTGGGGTGCGGGAACTAGCACAGATACGCAGTATTTT. The encoded protein is CASSWGAGTSTDTQYF.

This clonotype was counted between two and nine times. The rearrangement uses TRBV7-2 and TRBJ1-5, with D maybe TRBD1 (6 bases). V dropped 4 bases and J dropped 7 bases, with 11 bases sitting between them. Germline assignment: CDR1 SGHTA and CDR2 FQGNSA. This CDR3 spans 13 amino acids. This CDR3 is CASSYVRGQPQHF. DNA of the CDR3: TGTGCCAGCAGCTATGTAAGGGGGCAGCCCCAGCATTTT.

CDR3 nucleotides: TGTGCCACCTGGGACATTTACCGCTACACCTTC. Translation gives CATWDIYRYTF. This chain joins TRBV6-2 or TRBV6-3 and TRBJ1-2, with D possibly being TRBD1 (6 bases). Germline lookup yields CDR1 MNHEY and CDR2 SVGEGT. CDR3 size: 11 residues. Trimming took off 10 bases at V and 9 bases at J, with 15 bases between the two ends.